Shown below are 2 T cell receptor beta chains from a single sample sequenced in a study of T cell responses to AZD1222 COVID-19 vaccine. Method: immunoSEQ multiplex PCR; TCRdb's copy keeps in-frame clones and lacks some. This table holds 95,000 to 100,000 clones, roughly 90% found once. The specimen was peripheral blood, collected 28 days after the second AZD1222 dose. Receptor source: an adult who received the AZD1222 COVID-19 vaccine.

V and J are TRBV6-1 and TRBJ2-7; either TRBD1 or TRBD2 may fit D (6 bases each). Trimming took off 0 bases at V and 2 bases at J, with 8 bases between the two ends. Per the germline V gene, CDR1 is MNHNS and CDR2 is SASEGT. The length of the CDR3 is 14 residues. The CDR3 protein is CASSEAEGAYEQYF. CDR3 bases: TGTGCCAGCAGTGAAGCGGAGGGGGCCTACGAGCAGTACTTC.

The CDR3 bases are TGTGCCAGCAGTGGGCCGGGGGGTGAAGCTTTCTTT. Its protein product is CASSGPGGEAFF. This rearrangement joins TRBV25-1 to TRBJ1-1, with D perhaps matching TRBD1 (5 bases). The CDR3 loop spans 12 amino acids. V was cut by 4 bases and J by 7 bases, with 10 bases left in between. Germline V gives CDR1 MGHDK, CDR2 SYGVNS.